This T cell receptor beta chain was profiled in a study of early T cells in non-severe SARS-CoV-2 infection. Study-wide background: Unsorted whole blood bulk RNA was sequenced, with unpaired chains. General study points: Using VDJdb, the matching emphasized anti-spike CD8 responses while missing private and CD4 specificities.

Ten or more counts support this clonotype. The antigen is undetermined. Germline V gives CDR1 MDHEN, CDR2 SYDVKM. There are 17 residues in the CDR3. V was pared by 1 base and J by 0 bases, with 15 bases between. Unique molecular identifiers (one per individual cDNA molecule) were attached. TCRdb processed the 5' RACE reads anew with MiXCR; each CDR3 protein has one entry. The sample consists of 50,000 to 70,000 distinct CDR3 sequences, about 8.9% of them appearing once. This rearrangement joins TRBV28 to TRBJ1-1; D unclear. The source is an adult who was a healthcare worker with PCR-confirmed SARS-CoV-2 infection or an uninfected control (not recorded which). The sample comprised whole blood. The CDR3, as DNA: TGTGCCAGCAGTTTATCTGGGTCTAGATTAATGAACACTGAAGCTTTCTTT. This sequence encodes CASSLSGSRLMNTEAFF. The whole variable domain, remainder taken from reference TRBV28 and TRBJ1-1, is DVKVTQSSRYLVKRTGEKVFLECVQDMDHENMFWYRQDPGLGLRLIYFSYDVKMKEKGDIPEGYSVSREKKERFSLILESASTNQTSMYLCASSLSGSRLMNTEAFFGQGTRLTVV.